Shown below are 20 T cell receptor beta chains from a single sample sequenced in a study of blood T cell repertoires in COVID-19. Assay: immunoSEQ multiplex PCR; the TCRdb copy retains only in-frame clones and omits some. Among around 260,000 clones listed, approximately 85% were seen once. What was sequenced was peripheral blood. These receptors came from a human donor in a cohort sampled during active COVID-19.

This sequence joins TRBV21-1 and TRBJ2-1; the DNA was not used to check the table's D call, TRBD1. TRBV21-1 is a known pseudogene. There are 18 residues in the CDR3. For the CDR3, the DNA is TGTGCCAGCAGCAAAGTAACGACAGGGGCAGGGGCCGAGAATGAGCAGTTCTTC. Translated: CASSKVTTGAGAENEQFF.

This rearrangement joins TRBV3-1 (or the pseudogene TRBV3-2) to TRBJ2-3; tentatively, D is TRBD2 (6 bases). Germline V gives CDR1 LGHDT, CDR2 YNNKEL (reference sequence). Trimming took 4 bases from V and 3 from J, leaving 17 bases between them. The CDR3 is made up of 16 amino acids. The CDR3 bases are TGTGCCAGCAGCCCAGGGTCCGCGGGACCAACAGATACGCAGTATTTT. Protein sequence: CASSPGSAGPTDTQYF.

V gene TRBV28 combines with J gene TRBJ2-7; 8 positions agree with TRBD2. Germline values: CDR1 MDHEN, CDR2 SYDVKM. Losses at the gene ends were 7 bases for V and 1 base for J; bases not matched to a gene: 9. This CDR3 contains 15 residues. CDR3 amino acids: CASKNSGITSYEQYF. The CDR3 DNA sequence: TGTGCCAGCAAAAATAGCGGGATTACATCCTACGAGCAGTACTTC.

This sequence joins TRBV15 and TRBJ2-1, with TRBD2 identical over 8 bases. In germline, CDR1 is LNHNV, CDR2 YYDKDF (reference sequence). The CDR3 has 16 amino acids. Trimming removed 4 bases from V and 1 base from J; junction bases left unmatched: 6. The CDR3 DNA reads TGTGCCACCAGCACCCTCGCGGGGGGTTCCTACAATGAGCAGTTCTTC. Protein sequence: CATSTLAGGSYNEQFF.

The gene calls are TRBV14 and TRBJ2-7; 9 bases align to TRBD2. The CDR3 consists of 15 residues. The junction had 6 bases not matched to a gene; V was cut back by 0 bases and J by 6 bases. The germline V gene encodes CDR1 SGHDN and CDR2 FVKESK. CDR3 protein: CASSQDRLAGSEQYF. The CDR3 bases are TGTGCCAGCAGCCAAGATCGGCTAGCGGGATCCGAGCAGTACTTC. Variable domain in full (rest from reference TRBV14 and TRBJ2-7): EAGVTQFPSHSVIEKGQTVTLRCDPISGHDNLYWYRRVMGKEIKFLLHFVKESKQDESGMPNNRFLAERTGGTYSTLKVQPAELEDSGVYFCASSQDRLAGSEQYFGPGTRLTVT.

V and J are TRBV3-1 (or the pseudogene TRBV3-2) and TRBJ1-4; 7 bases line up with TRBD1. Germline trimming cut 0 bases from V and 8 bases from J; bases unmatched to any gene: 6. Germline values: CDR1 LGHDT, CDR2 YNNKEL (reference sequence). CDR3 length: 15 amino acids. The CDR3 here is CASSQDQGGMEKLFF. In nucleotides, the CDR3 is TGTGCCAGCAGCCAAGATCAGGGGGGCATGGAAAAACTGTTTTTT.

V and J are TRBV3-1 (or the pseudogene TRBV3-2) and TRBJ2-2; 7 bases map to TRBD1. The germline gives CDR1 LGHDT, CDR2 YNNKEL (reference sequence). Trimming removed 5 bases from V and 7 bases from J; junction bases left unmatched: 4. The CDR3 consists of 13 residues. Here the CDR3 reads CASSTYRGGELFF. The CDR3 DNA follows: TGTGCCAGCAGCACCTACAGGGGCGGGGAGCTGTTTTTT.

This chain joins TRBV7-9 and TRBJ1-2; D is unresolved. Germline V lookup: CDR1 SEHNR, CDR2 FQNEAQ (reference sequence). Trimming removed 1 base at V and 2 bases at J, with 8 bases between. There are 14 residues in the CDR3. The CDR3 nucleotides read TGTGCCAGCAGCTTAGGTTTGGCAAACTATGGCTACACCTTC. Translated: CASSLGLANYGYTF.

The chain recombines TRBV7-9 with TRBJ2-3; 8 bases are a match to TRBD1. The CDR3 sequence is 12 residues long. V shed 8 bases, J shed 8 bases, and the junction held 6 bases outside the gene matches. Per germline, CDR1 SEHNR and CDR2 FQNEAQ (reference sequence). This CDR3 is CASGPTGGTQYF. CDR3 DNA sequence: TGTGCCAGCGGCCCAACAGGGGGTACGCAGTATTTT.

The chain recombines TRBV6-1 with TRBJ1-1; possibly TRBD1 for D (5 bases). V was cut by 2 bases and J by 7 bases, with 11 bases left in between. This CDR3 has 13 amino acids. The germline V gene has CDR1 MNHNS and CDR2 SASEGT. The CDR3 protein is CASSEFQGGEAFF. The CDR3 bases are TGTGCCAGCAGTGAATTCCAGGGAGGTGAAGCTTTCTTT.

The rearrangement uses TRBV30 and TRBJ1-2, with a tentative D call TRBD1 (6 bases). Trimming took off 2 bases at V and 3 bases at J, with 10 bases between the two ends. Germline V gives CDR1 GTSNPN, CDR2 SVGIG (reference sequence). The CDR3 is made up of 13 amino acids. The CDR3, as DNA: TGTGCCTGGAGTTCAGGACAGCACTATGGCTACACCTTC. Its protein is CAWSSGQHYGYTF.

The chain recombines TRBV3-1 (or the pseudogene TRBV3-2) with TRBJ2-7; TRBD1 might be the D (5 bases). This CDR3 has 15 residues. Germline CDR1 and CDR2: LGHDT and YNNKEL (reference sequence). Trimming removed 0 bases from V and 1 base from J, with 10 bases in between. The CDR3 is CASSQDRGGSYEQYF. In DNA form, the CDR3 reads TGTGCCAGCAGCCAAGATAGGGGCGGATCCTACGAGCAGTACTTC.

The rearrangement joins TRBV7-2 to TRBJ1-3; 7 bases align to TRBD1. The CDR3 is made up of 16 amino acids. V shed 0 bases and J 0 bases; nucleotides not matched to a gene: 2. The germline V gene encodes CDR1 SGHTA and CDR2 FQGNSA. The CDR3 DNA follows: TGTGCCAGCAGCTTAGCCGGGACAGCCTCTGGAAACACCATATATTTT. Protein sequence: CASSLAGTASGNTIYF.

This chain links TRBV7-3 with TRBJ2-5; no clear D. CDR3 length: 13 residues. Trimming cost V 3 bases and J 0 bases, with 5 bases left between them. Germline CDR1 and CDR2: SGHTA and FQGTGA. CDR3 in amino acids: CASSFRYQETQYF. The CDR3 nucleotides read TGTGCCAGCAGCTTCCGGTACCAAGAGACCCAGTACTTC.

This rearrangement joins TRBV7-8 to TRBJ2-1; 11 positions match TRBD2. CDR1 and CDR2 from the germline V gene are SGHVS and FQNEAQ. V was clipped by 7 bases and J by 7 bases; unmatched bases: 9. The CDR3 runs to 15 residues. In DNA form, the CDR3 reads TGTGCCAGCACCACGGGACTAGCGGTCTGGAATGAGCAGTTCTTC. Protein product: CASTTGLAVWNEQFF.

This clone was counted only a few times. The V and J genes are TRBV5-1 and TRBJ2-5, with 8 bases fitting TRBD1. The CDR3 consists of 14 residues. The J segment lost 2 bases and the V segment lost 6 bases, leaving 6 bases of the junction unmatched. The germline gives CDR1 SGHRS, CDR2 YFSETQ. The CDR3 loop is CASNTGGQQETQYF. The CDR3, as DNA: TGCGCCAGCAATACAGGGGGACAACAAGAGACCCAGTACTTC. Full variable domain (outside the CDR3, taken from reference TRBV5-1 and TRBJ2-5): KAGVTQTPRYLIKTRGQQVTLSCSPISGHRSVSWYQQTPGQGLQFLFEYFSETQRNKGNFPGRFSGRQFSNSRSEMNVSTLELGDSALYLCASNTGGQQETQYFGPGTRLLVL.

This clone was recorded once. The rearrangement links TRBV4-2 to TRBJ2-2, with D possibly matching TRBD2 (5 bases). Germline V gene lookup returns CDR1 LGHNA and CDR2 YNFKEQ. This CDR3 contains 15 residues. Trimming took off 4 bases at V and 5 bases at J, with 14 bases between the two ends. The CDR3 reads CASSLEGGKTGELFF. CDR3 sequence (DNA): TGTGCCAGCAGCCTTGAGGGTGGGAAGACCGGGGAGCTGTTTTTT.

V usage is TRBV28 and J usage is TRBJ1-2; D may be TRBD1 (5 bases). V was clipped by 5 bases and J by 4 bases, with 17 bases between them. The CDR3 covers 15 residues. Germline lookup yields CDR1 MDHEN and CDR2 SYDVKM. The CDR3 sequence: CASSPTGLYTYGYTF. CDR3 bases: TGTGCCAGCAGTCCAACAGGACTATACACCTATGGCTACACCTTC.

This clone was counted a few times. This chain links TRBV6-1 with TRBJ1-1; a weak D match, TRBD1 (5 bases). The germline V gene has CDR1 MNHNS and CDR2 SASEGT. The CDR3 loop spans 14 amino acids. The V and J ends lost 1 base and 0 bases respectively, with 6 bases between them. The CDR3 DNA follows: TGTGCCAGCAGTGAAGTAGGGGTGAACACTGAAGCTTTCTTT. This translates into CASSEVGVNTEAFF.

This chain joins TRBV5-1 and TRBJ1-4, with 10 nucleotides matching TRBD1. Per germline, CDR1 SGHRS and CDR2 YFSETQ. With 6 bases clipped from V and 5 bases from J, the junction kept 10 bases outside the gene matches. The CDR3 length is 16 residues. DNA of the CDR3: TGCGCCAGCACCGCTCAGCAGGGACAGGGGAATGAAAAACTGTTTTTT. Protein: CASTAQQGQGNEKLFF.